This TCR beta chain was identified in a study of blood T cells in healthy people across ages. Notes on the study in general: As age increased, TCR beta diversity per million T cells fell in a roughly linear fashion.

Whenever a sample was processed, at least 6 million PBMCs were isolated. For the second PCR, which ran for about 6 to 11 cycles, a sample-barcoded 5' primer and a J-beta primer mix were used. A 12-random-nucleotide template-switch adaptor tagged each cDNA molecule. MiXCR was run by TCRdb on the 5' RACE reads, yielding one entry per CDR3 protein. The data show about a million distinct CDR3 sequences, 35% to 45% seen once. A note on this clonotype: Its antigen is unknown.

This CDR3 is 18 amino acids long. The J segment lost 2 bases and the V segment lost 5 bases, leaving 14 bases of the junction unmatched. CDR1 is SGHVS and CDR2 is FNYEAQ in the germline V gene. The sample consisted of blood. The chain links TRBV7-6 to TRBJ2-1; the match to TRBD1 covers 8 bases. The sequence was collected from a man aged 18 to 30 in good health. The CDR3 loop is CASSPIFSGQGAYNEQFF. The CDR3 DNA reads as TGTGCCAGCAGCCCAATATTCTCAGGACAGGGCGCCTACAATGAGCAGTTCTTC.